This T cell receptor beta chain is from a study of graft-versus-host responses after intestinal transplantation (dated by TCRdb to the early 2020s). Some background on the complete study: Multivisceral, liver-intestinal, or isolated intestinal transplants were received by the recipients. Every recipient was given anti-thymocyte globulin induction, followed by roughly 3 years of maintenance tacrolimus and steroids. After intestinal transplantation, graft-versus-host and host-versus-graft alloreactive T cell clones were followed in the graft, circulation and bone marrow using bulk TCR-beta CDR3 sequencing. Alloreactive clones were identified by sequencing pre-transplant mixed lymphocyte reaction products and comparing them with unstimulated pre-transplant donor and recipient T cells. Of the roughly 25 intestinal transplant recipients enrolled in the cohort, one of whom was a retransplant, 3 patients without pretransplant specimens were excluded. A peak of at least 4% donor T cells among recipient peripheral blood mononuclear cells was the definition used for donor T cell macrochimerism. Instead of going to the commercial service, samples from a few later patients were sequenced in-house on an Illumina MiSeq and processed with MiXCR.

V is cut by 5 bases and J by 8 bases, and the space between the germline ends is 13 bases. The cysteine opens and the phenylalanine closes a CDR3 of 13 amino acids. Solely the CDR3 DNA is kept, with 39 bases framed from the first base. CDR1 and CDR2 are drawn from the germline V gene: SGHRS, YFSETQ. The paper's findings and limits, for the study overall: High GvH to HvG T cell clonal ratios were observed in the allografts of patients with donor T cell macrochimerism. GvH clones were detected in recipient bone marrow, and some of these GvH clones were observed earlier in ileal mucosa or blood, consistent with an intestinal mucosal origin. Peak levels of circulating GvH clones were associated with declines in HvG clones early after transplant. Conclusions were limited by the relatively low number and heterogeneity of intestinal transplant patients.

Dithiothreitol, EDTA incubations and collagenase D digestion were used to isolate intraepithelial and lamina propria lymphocytes from graft specimens. Bulk TCR-beta sequencing was performed on serial intestinal graft biopsy specimens collected as late as 600 days after transplant. The library was built by means of the immunoSEQ multiplex PCR assay. For most patients, high-throughput TCR-beta CDR3 sequencing of genomic DNA was performed by Adaptive Biotechnologies. In the authors' own workflow: TCR sequencing data for roughly 18 patients were retrieved from Adaptive's ImmunoSEQ software; a few other patients were processed with MiXCR and VDJtools. CDR3 nucleotide sequences shared between donor and recipient were removed because their origin could not be assigned. To count as alloreactive, a clone needed at least 2-fold expansion over unstimulated cells and a minimum CFSE-low frequency of 0.002% (template counts) or 0.001% (read counts). Clones were considered mappable if detected in sequenced pre-transplant spleen, lymph node, or MLR CFSE-low populations of the donor or recipient. The cumulative frequency of alloreactive clones was calculated as a percentage of all sequences, weighted by copy number. This immuneACCESS table, as held by TCRdb, lists in-frame sequences with V and J called but not all clones. Of the missing ones, under half trace to an unresolved V gene in checked studies; the others have no known cause. D and trimming were read from the DNA, whereas the V and J calls and clone size are those reported in that table. The sample data list approximately 15,000 clones, and about 67% of these were observed just once. Around 3.6% of the sample goes to the ten largest clones.

This clone was seen a few times. It lacks a known antigen. Base quality data are lacking; no much larger clone is found one base away. The rearrangement joined TRBV5-1 to TRBJ1-4; the D gene is possibly TRBD1, with 6 bases matching. The specimen was ileum tissue, collected 14 days after transplant. The clonotype comes from a human patient who received an intestinal transplant, so some T cells may come from the graft donor. In nucleotides, the sequence is TGCGCCAGCAGAACAGGGTCTGGCGAAAAACTGTTTTTT. Its protein is CASRTGSGEKLFF.